The rows below give T cell receptor beta chains drawn from one sample of a study of human T cells and chemical hapten exposure. A single record per CDR3 protein comes from TCRdb applying MiXCR to the RACE reads. The data hold roughly 80,000 distinct CDR3 sequences, with 14% observed a single time. This specimen consisted of whole blood, obtained in connection with sensitization to the hapten diphenylcyclopropenone (DPC). The receptors come from a woman aged 50 to 60 with alopecia areata. Some clones in this sample may be carry-over from other donors' samples. Both conserved end residues are part of each CDR3. Each record gives: D gene, V gene, clone size, J gene, CDR3 protein, CDR3 DNA. A D gene is named only where the DNA matches it firmly. Size tells how often a clone was seen (once, few, many) or the class of an expanded clone, and some rows leave it out.

>.|TRBV7-6|many|TRBJ2-1
CASSLGLTPENEQFF
TGTGCCAGCAGCTTAGGGTTGACTCCCGAGAATGAGCAGTTCTTC
>TRBD1|TRBV27|.|TRBJ2-7
CASSLGTGGLYEQYF
TGTGCCAGCAGTCTAGGGACAGGGGGCCTCTACGAGCAGTACTTC
>.|TRBV7-6|.|TRBJ2-7
CASSLGDGPYEQYF
TGTGCCAGCAGCTTAGGGGACGGACCCTACGAGCAGTACTTC
>.|TRBV20-1|.|TRBJ2-1
CSASDRRGRNEQFF
TGCAGTGCTAGTGATAGGAGGGGGAGGAATGAGCAGTTCTTC
>TRBD1|TRBV12-3/TRBV12-4|many|TRBJ1-2
CASSRTQTGAYGYTF
TGTGCCAGCAGCCGCACCCAGACAGGGGCCTATGGCTACACCTTC
>TRBD2|TRBV12-3/TRBV12-4|few|TRBJ2-3
CASLPGLATDTQYF
TGTGCCAGCCTTCCGGGACTAGCTACTGATACGCAGTATTTT
>.|TRBV5-1|many|TRBJ2-7
CASSLVPESSYEQYF
TGCGCCAGCAGCTTGGTGCCGGAGAGCTCCTACGAGCAGTACTTC
>.|TRBV14|few|TRBJ2-2
CASSQGRSTGELFF
TGTGCCAGCAGCCAAGGGAGAAGCACCGGGGAGCTGTTTTTT
>.|TRBV27|.|TRBJ2-1
CASTDSSSYNEQFF
TGTGCCAGCACCGACTCATCGAGCTACAATGAGCAGTTCTTC
>.|TRBV20-1|.|TRBJ2-5
CSATLTGEDAETQYF
TGCAGTGCTACCCTCACGGGGGAAGACGCGGAGACCCAGTACTTC
>.|TRBV29-1|few|TRBJ2-1
CSAPLVDYNEQFF
TGCAGCGCTCCACTAGTGGACTACAATGAGCAGTTCTTC
>.|TRBV7-9|few|TRBJ2-2
CASSFGISNTGELFF
TGTGCCAGCAGCTTTGGGATTTCGAACACCGGGGAGCTGTTTTTT
>.|TRBV6-6|.|TRBJ2-7
CASSPRQETYEQYF
TGTGCCAGCAGTCCTCGACAGGAGACCTACGAGCAGTACTTC
>.|TRBV2|.|TRBJ2-2
CASSELRAITGELFF
TGTGCCAGCAGTGAACTGAGGGCCATCACCGGGGAGCTGTTTTTT
>TRBD2|TRBV3-1|few|TRBJ2-7
CASESSGDSYEQYF
TGTGCCAGCGAATCTAGCGGAGACTCCTACGAGCAGTACTTC
>TRBD1|TRBV5-1|.|TRBJ1-1
CASSWTQTTGGTEAFF
TGCGCCAGCAGCTGGACCCAAACAACAGGGGGCACTGAAGCTTTCTTT
>TRBD1|TRBV15|.|TRBJ2-5
CATSRPTGGTGQETQYF
TGTGCCACCAGCCGCCCCACCGGAGGGACAGGACAAGAGACCCAGTACTTC
>.|TRBV6-2/TRBV6-3|many|TRBJ2-2
CASSYGRQGIVSGELFF
TGTGCCAGCAGTTACGGACGTCAGGGTATCGTCTCCGGGGAGCTGTTTTTT
>.|TRBV29-1|.|TRBJ1-2
CSGFHSTGLDGYTF
TGCAGCGGTTTTCATTCAACGGGTTTGGATGGCTACACCTTC
>TRBD1|TRBV18|.|TRBJ2-7
CASSPPGTGAYEQYF
TGTGCCAGCTCACCCCCAGGGACAGGGGCCTACGAGCAGTACTTC
>.|TRBV12-3/TRBV12-4|.|TRBJ2-2
CASQGQVNTGELFF
TGTGCCAGCCAAGGACAAGTTAACACCGGGGAGCTGTTTTTT
>.|TRBV11-2|many|TRBJ2-1
CASSLVIEQFF
TGTGCCAGCAGCTTAGTGATTGAGCAGTTCTTC
>TRBD1|TRBV28|few|TRBJ1-2
CASSLAPGQGFGYTF
TGTGCCAGCAGTCTCGCCCCGGGACAGGGTTTTGGCTACACCTTC
>TRBD2|TRBV9|few|TRBJ2-3
CASSASGTSTDTQYF
TGTGCCAGCAGCGCTAGCGGAACTAGCACAGATACGCAGTATTTT
>.|TRBV6-5|few|TRBJ2-4
CASSPAVIAKNIQYF
TGTGCCAGCAGCCCCGCGGTTATAGCCAAAAACATTCAGTACTTC
>.|TRBV19|few|TRBJ1-4
CASSQLTAAREKLFF
TGTGCCAGTAGTCAACTGACAGCAGCGCGTGAAAAACTGTTTTTT
>TRBD2|TRBV7-6|few|TRBJ2-3
CASSLRAGASTDTQYF
TGTGCCAGCAGCTTAAGAGCGGGAGCCAGCACAGATACGCAGTATTTT
>.|TRBV20-1|many|TRBJ1-6
CSAHPPGTDSPLHF
TGCAGTGCTCATCCCCCCGGGACTGATTCACCCCTCCACTTT
>.|TRBV6-6|.|TRBJ2-1
CASSYSHSAGNYNEQFF
TGTGCCAGCAGTTACTCTCATAGCGCGGGGAACTACAATGAGCAGTTCTTC
>.|TRBV6-5|many|TRBJ2-2
CASSYSPLAGAGYTGELFF
TGTGCCAGCAGTTACTCGCCCCTGGCGGGGGCGGGGTACACCGGGGAGCTGTTTTTT
>.|TRBV4-2|.|TRBJ2-1
CASSQGDPSRTHEQFF
TGTGCCAGCAGCCAAGGCGATCCTAGCCGCACCCATGAGCAGTTCTTC
>.|TRBV11-2|.|TRBJ2-3
CASSLPATDTQYF
TGTGCCAGCAGCTTGCCGGCGACAGATACGCAGTATTTT
>.|TRBV2|.|TRBJ2-3
CASIQGTTDTQYF
TGTGCCAGCATCCAGGGGACCACAGATACGCAGTATTTT
>.|TRBV29-1|many|TRBJ2-7
CSVQATTYEQYF
TGCAGCGTTCAAGCCACGACTTACGAGCAGTACTTC
>.|TRBV18|.|TRBJ1-5
CASSPSGADNQPQHF
TGTGCCAGCTCACCATCGGGGGCGGACAATCAGCCCCAGCATTTT
>.|TRBV21-1|.|TRBJ2-7
CASSKARATDYEQYF
TGTGCCAGCAGCAAAGCTAGGGCGACGGACTACGAGCAGTACTTC
>.|TRBV2|few|TRBJ2-1
CASSRRGDSRNNEQFF
TGTGCCAGCAGCCGACGGGGGGACAGTCGAAACAATGAGCAGTTCTTC
>TRBD1|TRBV29-1|few|TRBJ2-1
CSVAPGTGLNNEQFF
TGCAGCGTGGCCCCCGGGACAGGGTTGAACAATGAGCAGTTCTTC
>TRBD1|TRBV7-8|many|TRBJ1-3
CASTDNRGTGNTIYF
TGTGCCAGCACGGATAACAGGGGTACTGGAAACACCATATATTTT
>TRBD1|TRBV18|many|TRBJ1-5
CASSGDRNSNQPQHF
TGTGCCAGCTCTGGGGACAGAAATAGCAATCAGCCCCAGCATTTT
>.|TRBV4-3|.|TRBJ1-1
CASSQGSDYTEAFF
TGCGCCAGCAGCCAAGGGTCCGACTACACTGAAGCTTTCTTT
>.|TRBV18|few|TRBJ1-6
CASSQDRNSPLHF
TGTGCCAGCTCACAGGACAGAAATTCACCCCTCCACTTT
>.|TRBV20-1|.|TRBJ1-4
CSARDRVGLNEKLFF
TGCAGTGCTAGAGATCGTGTAGGGCTTAATGAAAAACTGTTTTTT
>.|TRBV30|many|TRBJ2-5
CALESASYQETQYF
TGTGCTCTTGAGTCGGCATCATACCAAGAGACCCAGTACTTC
>TRBD2|TRBV20-1|.|TRBJ2-7
CSAERTSGDYEQYF
TGCAGTGCTGAAAGGACTAGCGGAGATTACGAGCAGTACTTC
>.|TRBV3-1|few|TRBJ1-1
CASSQETGNTEAFF
TGTGCCAGCAGCCAAGAGACAGGGAACACTGAAGCTTTCTTT
>.|TRBV3-2|.|TRBJ1-1
CASSQLRDRESTEAFF
TGTGCCAGCAGCCAGCTGCGCGACAGGGAGAGCACTGAAGCTTTCTTT
>TRBD2|TRBV11-2|few|TRBJ2-7
CASSSAGLAGATAEQYF
TGTGCCAGCAGCTCCGCGGGACTAGCGGGAGCCACAGCCGAGCAGTACTTC
>.|TRBV7-2|few|TRBJ1-1
CASSLGGTPHMNTEAFF
TGTGCCAGCAGCTTAGGTGGGACGCCCCATATGAACACTGAAGCTTTCTTT
>TRBD1|TRBV7-2|few|TRBJ2-3
CASSLDRGGDTQYF
TGTGCCAGCAGCTTGGACAGGGGGGGAGATACGCAGTATTTT
>.|TRBV5-5|many|TRBJ2-3
CASSSGPSTDTQYF
TGTGCCAGCAGCTCGGGACCTAGCACAGATACGCAGTATTTT
>TRBD2|TRBV30|.|TRBJ2-1
CAWSVSTSGVYNEQFF
TGTGCCTGGAGTGTTTCGACTAGCGGAGTCTACAATGAGCAGTTCTTC
>.|TRBV18|few|TRBJ1-1
CASSPQKANTEAFF
TGTGCCAGCTCACCCCAGAAAGCGAACACTGAAGCTTTCTTT
>.|TRBV29-1|many|TRBJ2-2
CSVGETGELFF
TGCAGCGTGGGGGAAACCGGGGAGCTGTTTTTT
>TRBD1|TRBV5-5|few|TRBJ2-5
CASSEQGALQETQYF
TGTGCCAGCAGCGAACAGGGGGCCCTCCAAGAGACCCAGTACTTC